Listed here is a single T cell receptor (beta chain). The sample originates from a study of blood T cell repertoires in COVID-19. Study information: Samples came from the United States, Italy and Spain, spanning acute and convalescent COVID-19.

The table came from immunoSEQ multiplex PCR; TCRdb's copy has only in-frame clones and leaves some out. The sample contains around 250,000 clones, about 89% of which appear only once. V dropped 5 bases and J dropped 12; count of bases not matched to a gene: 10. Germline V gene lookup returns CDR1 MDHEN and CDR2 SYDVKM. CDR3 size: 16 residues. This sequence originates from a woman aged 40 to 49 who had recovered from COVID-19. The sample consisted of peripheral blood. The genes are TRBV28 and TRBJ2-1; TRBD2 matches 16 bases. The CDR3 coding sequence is TGTGCCAGCAGTACCCCCGGGACTAGCGGGAGGGGGGTGCAGTTCTTC. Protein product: CASSTPGTSGRGVQFF.